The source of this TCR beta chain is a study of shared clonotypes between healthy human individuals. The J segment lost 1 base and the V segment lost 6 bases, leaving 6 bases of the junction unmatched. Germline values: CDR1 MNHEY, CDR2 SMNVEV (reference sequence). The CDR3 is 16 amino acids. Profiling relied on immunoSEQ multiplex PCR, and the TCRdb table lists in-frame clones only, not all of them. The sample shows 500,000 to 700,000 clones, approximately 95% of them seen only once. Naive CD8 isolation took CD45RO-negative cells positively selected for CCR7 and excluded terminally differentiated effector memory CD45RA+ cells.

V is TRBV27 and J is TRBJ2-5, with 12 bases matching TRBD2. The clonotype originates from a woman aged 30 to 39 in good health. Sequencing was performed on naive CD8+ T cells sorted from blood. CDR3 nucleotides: TGTGCCAGCAGCCTAATGGGACTAGCGGGCCAAGAGACCCAGTACTTC. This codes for CASSLMGLAGQETQYF.